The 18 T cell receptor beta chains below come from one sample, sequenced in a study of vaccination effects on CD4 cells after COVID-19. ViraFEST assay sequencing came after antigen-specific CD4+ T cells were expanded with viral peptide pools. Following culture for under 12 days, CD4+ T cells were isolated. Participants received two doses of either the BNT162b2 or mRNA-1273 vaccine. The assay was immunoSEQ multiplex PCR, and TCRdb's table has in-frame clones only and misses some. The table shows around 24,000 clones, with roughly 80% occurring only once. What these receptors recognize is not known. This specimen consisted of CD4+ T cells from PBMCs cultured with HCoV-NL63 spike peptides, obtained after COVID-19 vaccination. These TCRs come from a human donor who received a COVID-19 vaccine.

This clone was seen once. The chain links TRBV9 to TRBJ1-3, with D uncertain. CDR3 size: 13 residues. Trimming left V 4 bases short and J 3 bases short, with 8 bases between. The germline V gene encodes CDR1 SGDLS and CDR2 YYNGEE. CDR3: CASSFGDGNTIYF. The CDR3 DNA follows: TGTGCCAGCAGCTTCGGGGATGGAAACACCATATATTTT. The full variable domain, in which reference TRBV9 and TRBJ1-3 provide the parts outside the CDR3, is DSGVTQTPKHLITATGQRVTLRCSPRSGDLSVYWYQQSLDQGLQFLIQYYNGEERAKGNILERFSAQQFPDLHSELNLSSLELGDSALYFCASSFGDGNTIYFGEGSWLTVV.

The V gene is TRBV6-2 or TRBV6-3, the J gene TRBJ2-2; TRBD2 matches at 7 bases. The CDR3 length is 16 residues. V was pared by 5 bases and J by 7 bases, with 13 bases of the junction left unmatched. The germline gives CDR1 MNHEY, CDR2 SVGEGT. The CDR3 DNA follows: TGTGCCAGCAGTACCCGTTCGGGGGGATTCGTCGGGGAGCTGTTTTTT. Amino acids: CASSTRSGGFVGELFF.

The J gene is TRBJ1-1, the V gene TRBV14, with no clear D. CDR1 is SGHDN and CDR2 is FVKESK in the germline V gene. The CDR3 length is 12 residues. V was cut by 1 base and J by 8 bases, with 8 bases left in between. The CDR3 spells CASSQVGGEAFF. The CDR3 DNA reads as TGTGCCAGCAGCCAAGTAGGAGGGGAAGCTTTCTTT.

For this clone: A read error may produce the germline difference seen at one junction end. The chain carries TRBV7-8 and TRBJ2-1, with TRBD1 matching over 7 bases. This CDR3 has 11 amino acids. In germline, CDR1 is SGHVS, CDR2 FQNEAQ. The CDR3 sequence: CASNLRGRQFF. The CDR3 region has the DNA TGTGCCAGCAACTTAAGGGGGCGGCAGTTCTTC.

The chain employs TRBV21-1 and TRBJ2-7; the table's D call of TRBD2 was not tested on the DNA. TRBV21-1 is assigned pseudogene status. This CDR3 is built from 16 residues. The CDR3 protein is CASSNGMVSDPYEQYF. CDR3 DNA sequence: TGTGCCAGCAGCAACGGGATGGTCAGCGATCCCTACGAGCAGTACTTC.

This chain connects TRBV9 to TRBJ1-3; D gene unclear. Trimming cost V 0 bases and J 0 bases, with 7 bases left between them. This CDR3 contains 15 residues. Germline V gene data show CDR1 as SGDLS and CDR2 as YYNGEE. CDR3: CASSVDGNSGNTIYF. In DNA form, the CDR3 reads TGTGCCAGCAGCGTAGACGGAAACTCTGGAAACACCATATATTTT. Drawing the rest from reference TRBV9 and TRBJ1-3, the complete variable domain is DSGVTQTPKHLITATGQRVTLRCSPRSGDLSVYWYQQSLDQGLQFLIQYYNGEERAKGNILERFSAQQFPDLHSELNLSSLELGDSALYFCASSVDGNSGNTIYFGEGSWLTVV.

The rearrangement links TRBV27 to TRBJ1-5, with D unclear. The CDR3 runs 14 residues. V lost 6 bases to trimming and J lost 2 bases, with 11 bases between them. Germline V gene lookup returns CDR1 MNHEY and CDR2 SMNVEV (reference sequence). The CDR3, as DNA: TGTGCCAGCAGGGGCCCCATGGGCAATCAGCCCCAGCATTTT. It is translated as CASRGPMGNQPQHF.

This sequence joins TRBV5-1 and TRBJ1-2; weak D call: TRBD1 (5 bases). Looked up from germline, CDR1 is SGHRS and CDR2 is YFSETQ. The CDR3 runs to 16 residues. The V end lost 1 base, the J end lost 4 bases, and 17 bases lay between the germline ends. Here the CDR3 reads CASSLSWQGRSYGYTF. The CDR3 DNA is TGCGCCAGCAGCTTGTCATGGCAGGGAAGGTCCTATGGCTACACCTTC.

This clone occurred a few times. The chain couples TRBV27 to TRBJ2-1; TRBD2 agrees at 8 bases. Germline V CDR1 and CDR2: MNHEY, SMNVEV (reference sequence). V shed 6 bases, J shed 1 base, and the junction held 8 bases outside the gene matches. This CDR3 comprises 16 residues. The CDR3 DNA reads TGTGCCAGCAGAACCGAGCGGGAGTTTTCCTACAATGAGCAGTTCTTC. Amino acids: CASRTEREFSYNEQFF.

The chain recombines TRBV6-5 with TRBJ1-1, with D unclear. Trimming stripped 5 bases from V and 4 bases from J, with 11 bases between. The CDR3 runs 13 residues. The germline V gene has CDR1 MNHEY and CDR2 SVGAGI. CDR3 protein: CASSNLKGTEAFF. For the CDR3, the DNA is TGTGCCAGCAGTAACCTTAAGGGCACTGAAGCTTTCTTT.

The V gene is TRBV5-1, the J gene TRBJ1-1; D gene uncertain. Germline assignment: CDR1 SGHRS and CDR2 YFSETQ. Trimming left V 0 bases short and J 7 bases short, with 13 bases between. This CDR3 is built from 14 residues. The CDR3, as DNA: TGCGCCAGCAGCTTGGCAGAGACCACCGATGAAGCTTTCTTT. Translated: CASSLAETTDEAFF.

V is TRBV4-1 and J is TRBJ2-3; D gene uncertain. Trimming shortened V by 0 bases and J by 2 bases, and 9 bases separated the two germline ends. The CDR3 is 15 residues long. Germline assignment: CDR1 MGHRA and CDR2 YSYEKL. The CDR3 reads CASSQDSPFTDTQYF. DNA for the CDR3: TGCGCCAGCAGCCAAGATAGCCCGTTCACAGATACGCAGTATTTT.

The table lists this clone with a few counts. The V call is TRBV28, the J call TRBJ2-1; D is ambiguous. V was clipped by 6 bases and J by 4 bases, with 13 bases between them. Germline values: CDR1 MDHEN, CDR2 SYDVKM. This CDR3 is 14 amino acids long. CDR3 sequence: CASSATEPYNEQFF. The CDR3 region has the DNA TGTGCCAGCAGCGCAACAGAGCCTTACAATGAGCAGTTCTTC.

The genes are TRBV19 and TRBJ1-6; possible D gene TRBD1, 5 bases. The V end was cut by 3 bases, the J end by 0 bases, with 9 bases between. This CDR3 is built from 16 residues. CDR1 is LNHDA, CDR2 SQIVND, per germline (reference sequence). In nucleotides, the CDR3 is TGTGCCAGTAGTATGGGGGTGAGCTCCTATAATTCACCCCTCCACTTT. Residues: CASSMGVSSYNSPLHF.

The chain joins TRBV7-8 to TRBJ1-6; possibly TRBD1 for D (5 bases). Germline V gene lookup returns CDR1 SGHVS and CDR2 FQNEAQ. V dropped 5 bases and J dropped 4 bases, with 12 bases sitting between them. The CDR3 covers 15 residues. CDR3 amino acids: CASSPTDEYNSPLHF. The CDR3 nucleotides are TGTGCCAGCAGCCCGACAGACGAGTATAATTCACCCCTCCACTTT.

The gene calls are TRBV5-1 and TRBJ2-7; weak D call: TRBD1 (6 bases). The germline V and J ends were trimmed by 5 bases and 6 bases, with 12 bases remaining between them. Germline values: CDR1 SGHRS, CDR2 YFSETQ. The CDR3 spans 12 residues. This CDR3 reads CASSSQGIEQYF. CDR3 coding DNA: TGCGCCAGCAGTTCACAGGGAATCGAGCAGTACTTC.

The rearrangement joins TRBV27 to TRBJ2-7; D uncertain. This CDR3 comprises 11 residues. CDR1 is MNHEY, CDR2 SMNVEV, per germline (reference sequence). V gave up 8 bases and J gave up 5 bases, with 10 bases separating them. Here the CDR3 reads CASFLGHEQYF. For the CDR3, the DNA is TGTGCCAGCTTTCTCGGGCACGAGCAGTACTTC.

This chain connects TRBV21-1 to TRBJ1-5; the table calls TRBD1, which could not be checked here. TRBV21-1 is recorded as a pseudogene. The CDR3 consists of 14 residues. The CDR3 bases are TGTGCCAGCAGCAAAGGGCACCGGGACAGGGGAAAGCATTTT. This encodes CASSKGHRDRGKHF.